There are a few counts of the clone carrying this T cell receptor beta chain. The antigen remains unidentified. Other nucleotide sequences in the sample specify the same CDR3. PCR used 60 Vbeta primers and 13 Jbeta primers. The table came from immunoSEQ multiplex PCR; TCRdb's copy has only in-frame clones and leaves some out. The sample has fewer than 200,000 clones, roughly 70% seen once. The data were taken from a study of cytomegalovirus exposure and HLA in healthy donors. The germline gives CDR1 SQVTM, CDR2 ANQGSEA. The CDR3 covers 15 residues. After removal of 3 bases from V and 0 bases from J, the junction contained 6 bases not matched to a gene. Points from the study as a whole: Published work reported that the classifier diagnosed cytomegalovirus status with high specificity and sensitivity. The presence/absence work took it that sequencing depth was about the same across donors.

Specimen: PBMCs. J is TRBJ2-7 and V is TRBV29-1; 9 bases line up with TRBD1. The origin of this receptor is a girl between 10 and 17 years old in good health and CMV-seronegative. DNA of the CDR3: TGCAGCGTTGAGAGGAGGGACAGGGACTCCTACGAGCAGTACTTC. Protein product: CSVERRDRDSYEQYF.